The source of this T cell receptor beta chain is a study of low-dose radiotherapy and immunotherapy resistance in tumors. Study as a whole: Per fraction, Cohort 2 was given 1 Gy every two weeks, accumulating a total of 13 Gy over 26 weeks. Intravenous ipilimumab 1 mg/kg every six weeks was given with nivolumab 240 mg every two weeks. Intravenously given cyclophosphamide 200 mg/m2 followed a two-week schedule that placed each dose one day before radiation and immunotherapy.

This sample's time point: before trial treatment. Eligible patients had advanced solid tumors lacking tumor-infiltrating lymphocytes. The germline V gene has CDR1 KGHDR and CDR2 SFDVKD. With 1 base removed from V and 2 bases from J, the gap between germline ends came to 8 bases. This CDR3 has 16 amino acids. This clonotype was recorded at least ten times. Covering alpha and beta chains, TRAV- and TRBV-specific primers were used for the first-strand cDNA. Amplification, which lasted around 20 PCR cycles, used a constant-region primer and V-primer adapter to amplify TCRs. Via MiXCR, TCRdb re-called the reads, giving one row per CDR3 protein. The sample has fewer than 90,000 distinct CDR3 sequences, under 20% seen once.

Sample: PBMCs, taken before treatment. The sequence came from a male donor with prostate cancer. The genes are TRBV24-1 and TRBJ2-6; D possibly matches TRBD1 or TRBD2 (5 bases each). The CDR3 nucleotides read TGTGCCACCAGTGATTTAAGGGGACCTGGGGCCAACGTCCTGACTTTC. It codes for CATSDLRGPGANVLTF.